This T cell receptor (beta chain) was found in a study of blood T cell repertoires in COVID-19. The table came from immunoSEQ multiplex PCR; TCRdb's copy has only in-frame clones and leaves some out. Of under 130,000 clones in the sample, roughly 80% were seen once. This CDR3 spans 15 amino acids. CDR1 SEHNR and CDR2 FQNEAQ come from the germline V gene (reference sequence). The V gene lost 1 base and the J gene lost 1 base, with 7 bases spanning the gap. Worth noting for this clone: Other DNA variants within this sample encode the same CDR3.

The clonotype comes from a woman older than 75 with acute or convalescent COVID-19. The genes are TRBV7-9 and TRBJ2-2; D remains ambiguous. The sequencing input was peripheral blood. CDR3 DNA sequence: TGTGCCAGCAGCTTAGGGTCAGGGAACACCGGGGAGCTGTTTTTT. It specifies CASSLGSGNTGELFF.